Listed here is a single T cell receptor beta chain. The antigen remains unidentified. V shed 8 bases, J shed 1 base, and the junction held 12 bases outside the gene matches. This CDR3 is 16 amino acids long. Germline V CDR1 and CDR2: ENHRY, SYGVKD. Generation of TCR beta libraries employed quantitative 5'-RACE incorporating molecular barcodes. TCRdb redid the calling of the 5' RACE reads with MiXCR, one entry per CDR3 protein. The sample has approximately 250,000 distinct CDR3 sequences; 32% are singletons. The data were obtained in a study of CD8 T cells in ankylosing spondylitis. Broader study findings: Ankylosing spondylitis blood appeared to carry a characteristic TCR beta motif of several highly homologous variants. CD8+ cells made up the disease-linked clones, which were relatively rare in peripheral blood.

The rearrangement uses TRBV10-3 and TRBJ2-5; 8 bases match TRBD2. The sequenced material came from blood, either unsorted or a sorted T cell fraction (not recorded which). The receptor's source is a male donor with ankylosing spondylitis or in good health (not recorded which). The CDR3 sequence: CAIGETAGAIQETQYF. In DNA form, the CDR3 reads TGTGCCATCGGAGAGACAGCGGGGGCTATCCAAGAGACCCAGTACTTC.